This T cell receptor beta chain was recovered during a study of blood T cells in healthy people across ages. Study findings and constraints: The fall in TCR beta diversity per million T cells was roughly linear with age. PBMC samples, being unsorted, prevented any conclusive comparison of naive and antigen-experienced cells.

V lost 4 bases and J lost 4; bases outside the gene matches: 15. This CDR3 contains 17 residues. Germline V gives CDR1 MNHEY, CDR2 SVGAGI. Next came a second PCR, run for about 6 to 12 cycles, which used a sample-barcoded 5' primer along with a J-beta primer mix. One entry per CDR3 protein, called by TCRdb with MiXCR from the 5' RACE reads. The top ten hold roughly 24% of the sample, which has about 580,000 distinct CDR3 sequences, around half seen once. This clonotype showed up many times. Its antigen is unknown. This sequence was found in a man older than 75 in good health. What was sequenced was blood. V usage is TRBV6-5 and J usage is TRBJ1-2; the match to TRBD1 covers 7 bases. Here the CDR3 reads CASSWGRGQNSIYGYTF. CDR3 coding DNA: TGTGCCAGCAGTTGGGGGAGGGGGCAGAATAGCATCTATGGCTACACCTTC.